This T cell receptor beta chain was found in a study of regulatory T cells in long-lasting Graves disease. Study outcomes and limitations: TRBV28, TRBJ1-2 and TRBJ2-5 were segments that persistent disease favored.

Libraries of TCR beta came from iRepertoire HTBI primers plus Arm-PCR of CDR3 regions. TCRdb reanalysed the multiplex PCR reads using MiXCR and keeps one entry per CDR3 protein. Among hundreds of thousands of distinct CDR3 sequences listed, roughly 16% were seen once. With 3 bases removed from V and 3 bases from J, the gap between germline ends came to 10 bases. This CDR3 is built from 13 residues. Germline V gives CDR1 SGHKS, CDR2 YYEKEE (reference sequence). The time point is: newly diagnosed GD, antithyroid drugs for less than 3 months. PBMC-derived RNA was used for the TCR library. This clonotype turned up a few times. The antigen is not known. The data also belong to a second study, concerning T cells in Graves' hyperthyroidism and ophthalmopathy.

The specimen was peripheral blood mononuclear cells (PBMCs), collected at new diagnosis, from a patient treated with antithyroid drugs. The gene calls are TRBV5-5 and TRBJ2-7, with D possibly TRBD2 on 5 matching bases. This receptor was taken from a woman aged 25 to 39 with Graves disease. The CDR3 loop reads CASSSGLDYEQYF. In DNA, the CDR3 is TGTGCCAGCAGCTCAGGACTCGACTACGAGCAGTACTTC.